This TCR beta chain was profiled in a study of radiotherapy plus CTLA-4 blockade in lung cancer. Study summary: Of all patients, under 20% responded objectively and approximately 30% showed disease control. General study findings and limits: In blood, early T cell clone dynamics reportedly predicted response best, together with interferon-beta. Expansion of tumor-derived TCR clones was observed in blood after radiotherapy plus ipilimumab.

Note on this clone: The antigen remains undetermined.

Clones were read by immunoSEQ multiplex PCR, and TCRdb kept only the in-frame ones, dropping some. Found here are more than 80,000 clones, over 65% of them singletons; the top ten hold approximately 2.5%. Patients had chemo-refractory metastatic non-small-cell lung cancer and received focal radiation plus CTLA-4 blockade that used ipilimumab. Germline V gene sequence: CDR1 MNHEY, CDR2 SMNVEV (reference sequence). Losses at the gene ends were 4 bases for V and 3 bases for J; bases not matched to a gene: 3. This CDR3 contains 14 residues. The source is a human donor with non-small cell lung cancer that progressed on radiotherapy plus ipilimumab. Some clones in this sample may be carry-over from other donors' samples. This chain connects TRBV27 to TRBJ2-1; 7 positions agree with TRBD1. The source was peripheral blood, collected from a patient treated with radiotherapy plus ipilimumab. For the CDR3, the DNA is TGTGCCAGCAGTTCATGGGACAGCTACAATGAGCAGTTCTTC. Its protein is CASSSWDSYNEQFF.